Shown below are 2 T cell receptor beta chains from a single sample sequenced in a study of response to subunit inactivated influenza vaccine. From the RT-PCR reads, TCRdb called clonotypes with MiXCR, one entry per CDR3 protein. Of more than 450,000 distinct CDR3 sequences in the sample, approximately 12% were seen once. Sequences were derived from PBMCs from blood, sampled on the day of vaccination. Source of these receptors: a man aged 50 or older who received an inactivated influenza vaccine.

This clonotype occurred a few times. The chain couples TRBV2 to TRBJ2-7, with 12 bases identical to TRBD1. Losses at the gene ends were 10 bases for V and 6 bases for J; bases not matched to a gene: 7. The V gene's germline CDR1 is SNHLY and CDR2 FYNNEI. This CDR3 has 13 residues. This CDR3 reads CATAGTGGLEQYF. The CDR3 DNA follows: TGTGCCACAGCCGGGACAGGGGGCCTCGAGCAGTACTTC.

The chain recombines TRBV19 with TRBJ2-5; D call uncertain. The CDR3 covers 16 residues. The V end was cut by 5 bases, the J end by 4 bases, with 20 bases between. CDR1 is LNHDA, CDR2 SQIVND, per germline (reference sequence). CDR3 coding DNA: TGTGCCAGTAGTGGCCCCTCTAGTCAGGCCCGAGAGACCCAGTACTTC. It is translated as CASSGPSSQARETQYF. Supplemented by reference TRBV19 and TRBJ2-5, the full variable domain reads DGGITQSPKYLFRKEGQNVTLSCEQNLNHDAMYWYRQDPGQGLRLIYYSQIVNDFQKGDIAEGYSVSREKKESFPLTVTSAQKNPTAFYLCASSGPSSQARETQYFGPGTRLLVL.